This entry is about one TCR beta chain. This clone was recorded once. Its antigen target is currently unknown. No qualities accompany the bases; no much larger clone lies one base away. One collaborating source in Seattle enrolled patients during active infection and followed them longitudinally through the course of disease. Collaborating institutions collected whole blood in K2EDTA tubes following their own protocols. For TCRbeta analysis, collaborators shipped samples as frozen whole blood, isolated PBMCs, or DNA extracted from either of those sample types. After removal of 4 bases from V and 4 bases from J, the junction retains 11 bases not matched to a gene. The CDR3 goes from the cysteine to the phenylalanine over 17 residues. Only the CDR3 DNA is retained, 51 bases long and in frame from the first base. As encoded in the germline V gene, CDR1 is SGDLS while CDR2 is YYNGEE. This record comes from a study of blood T cell repertoires in COVID-19 (dated by TCRdb to the early 2020s). Regarding the research as a whole: Samples covering the acute and convalescent phases of COVID-19 were provided by collaborators in the United States, Italy and Spain. The material from the prospective study consisted of cDNA or gDNA derived from T cells, B-cell-depleted T cells, or PBMCs. The dataset comprised deeply sampled blood TCRbeta repertoires from subjects exposed to, actively infected with, or recovered from COVID-19. A freely available public database, intended as a resource for researchers studying the immune response to SARS-CoV-2, is where the repertoires were released. Samples came from the ongoing ImmuneRACE study (first 160 participants) plus 1,254 subjects from 6 global collaborators. A de-identified subject ID, COVID-19 status, age in years and sex were almost always included in the sample metadata. Where HLA class I and class II types were available, the types were taken from metadata supplied by the sample provider, not from assay-based typing.

TCRbeta CDR3 regions were amplified from genomic DNA by means of the immunoSEQ Assay, a bias-controlled multiplex PCR. The original pipeline was this. Nucleated cell counts per sample were estimated from amplification of reference gene primers within the assay. To quantify the absolute abundance of each unique TCRbeta CDR3 rearrangement, sequence reads were collapsed and filtered. Productive Simpson clonality was computed per sample as the square root of Simpson's diversity index over productive rearrangements. This immuneACCESS table, as held by TCRdb, lists in-frame sequences with V and J called but not all clones. Of the missing ones, under half trace to an unresolved V gene in checked studies; the others have no known cause. V and J calls and clone size are copied from that table; D and trimming were computed from the DNA. This sample holds about 38,000 clones; around nine tenths were observed only once. Roughly 5% of the sample is taken by the ten largest.

Study-level results and caveats: Clinical and demographic metadata were provided uncurated, with the amount varying by source and participant.

The origin of this receptor is a man aged 60 to 69 with COVID-19, enrolled during active disease. The V and J segments used are TRBV9 and TRBJ2-6, and 7 junction bases match TRBD1. The sample was peripheral blood. The DNA is as follows: TGTGCCAGCAGCAGAACAGGGGTTTATTCCGGGGCCAACGTCCTGACTTTC. Translated, this gives CASSRTGVYSGANVLTF.